These 22 T cell receptor beta chains originate from one sample sequenced in a study of blood T cell repertoires in COVID-19. Using immunoSEQ multiplex PCR, the repertoire was profiled, and TCRdb retains in-frame clones only, with some absent. The sample shows about 160,000 clones, around 82% of them seen only once. The sequenced material came from peripheral blood. These receptors were obtained from a man aged 18 to 30 with active or convalescent COVID-19.

The chain joins TRBV10-3 to TRBJ2-1; TRBD2 matches 12 bases. Germline trimming cut 3 bases from V and 4 bases from J; bases unmatched to any gene: 4. The CDR3 loop spans 16 amino acids. Germline lookup yields CDR1 ENHRY and CDR2 SYGVKD. CDR3 loop: CAISETSGGRYNEQFF. The CDR3 nucleotides are TGTGCCATCAGTGAAACTAGCGGGGGGAGATACAATGAGCAGTTCTTC.

J is TRBJ1-2 and V is TRBV28, with a possible D match to TRBD1 (5 bases). CDR3 size: 15 residues. Germline CDR1 reads MDHEN; CDR2 reads SYDVKM. V was shortened by 6 bases and J by 2 bases, with 16 bases between the two germline ends. CDR3 sequence (DNA): TGTGCCAGCAGGTCCACAGGAATTGCGAACTATGGCTACACCTTC. Encoded protein: CASRSTGIANYGYTF.

This chain joins TRBV2 and TRBJ2-1; 7 bases match TRBD1. The CDR3 runs 16 residues. Germline V gives CDR1 SNHLY, CDR2 FYNNEI. V was clipped by 6 bases and J by 7 bases; unmatched bases: 15. CDR3 loop: CASRASAGTAWNEQFF. The DNA for the CDR3 is TGTGCCAGCAGGGCCTCTGCCGGGACAGCTTGGAATGAGCAGTTCTTC.

The chain joins TRBV12-3 or TRBV12-4 to TRBJ1-3; possible D gene TRBD1, 5 bases. With 3 bases removed from V and 3 bases from J, the gap between germline ends came to 6 bases. This CDR3 has 13 amino acids. Here the CDR3 reads CASSLTVGNTIYF. The CDR3 DNA sequence: TGTGCCAGCAGTTTGACAGTTGGAAACACCATATATTTT.

The J gene is TRBJ1-4, the V gene TRBV6-5; TRBD1 might be the D (5 bases). The length of the CDR3 is 15 residues. Trimming left V 0 bases short and J 4 bases short, with 9 bases between. From germline, CDR1 is MNHEY and CDR2 SVGAGI. CDR3 amino acids: CASSYSGRSNEKLFF. The CDR3 DNA is TGTGCCAGCAGTTACTCGGGGCGCAGTAATGAAAAACTGTTTTTT.

The CDR3 nucleotides are TGCGCCAGCAGCCCGTGGACAGGGGGCGCCAATCTTGAAAAACTGTTTTTT. Its translation is CASSPWTGGANLEKLFF. V is TRBV4-1 and J is TRBJ1-4, with TRBD1 matching over 11 bases. V was clipped by 4 bases and J by 7 bases; unmatched bases: 11. From germline, CDR1 is MGHRA and CDR2 YSYEKL. The CDR3 sequence is 17 residues long.

V is TRBV27 and J is TRBJ2-2; 7 nucleotides align to TRBD1. Trimming removed 0 bases from V and 8 bases from J; junction bases left unmatched: 12. The germline V gene has CDR1 MNHEY and CDR2 SMNVEV (reference sequence). This CDR3 contains 17 residues. This chain's CDR3 is CASSLSATGSMTGELFF. CDR3 in DNA: TGTGCCAGCAGTTTATCCGCGACAGGGTCGATGACGGGGGAGCTGTTTTTT.

This clone was found a few times. The chain combines TRBV5-1 with TRBJ1-5; the match to TRBD1 covers 7 bases. Germline CDR1 and CDR2: SGHRS and YFSETQ. V shed 0 bases, J shed 0 bases, and the junction held 6 bases outside the gene matches. This CDR3 region has 17 residues. The CDR3 DNA reads as TGCGCCAGCAGCTTGGCGGGGACAGATGATAGCAATCAGCCCCAGCATTTT. It yields the protein CASSLAGTDDSNQPQHF.

This clone turned up a few times. The chain has TRBV5-1 and TRBJ2-3; the match to TRBD1 covers 9 bases. J gave up 5 bases and V 0 bases, and 7 bases lay outside the gene matches. Germline values: CDR1 SGHRS, CDR2 YFSETQ. The CDR3 is 16 amino acids. For the CDR3, the DNA is TGCGCCAGCAGCTTGGGGACAGGGGCCGTGGTAGATACGCAGTATTTT. Amino acid sequence: CASSLGTGAVVDTQYF.

CDR3 sequence reads: CASSRNSGTGDIQYF. The DNA for the CDR3 is TGCGCCAGCAGCCGGAATAGCGGCACGGGGGACATTCAGTACTTC. V usage is TRBV4-3 and J usage is TRBJ2-4; TRBD2 is a possible D gene (6 bases). Looked up from germline, CDR1 is LGHNA and CDR2 is YSLEER. Deletions cut 4 bases from V and 8 bases from J, with 18 bases between. The CDR3 consists of 15 residues.

V usage is TRBV11-3 and J usage is TRBJ2-5, with 10 bases fitting TRBD1. The CDR3 extends over 17 amino acids. Germline CDR1 is SGHNT and CDR2 is YENEEA. The V segment lost 2 bases and the J segment 2 bases; nucleotides outside the gene matches: 8. The CDR3 DNA reads TGTGCCAGCAGCTTAAAGTCGAGGACAGGGGGGCAAGAGACCCAGTACTTC. Translating gives CASSLKSRTGGQETQYF.

The V gene is TRBV2, the J gene TRBJ2-7; TRBD2 agrees at 9 bases. The CDR3 is 16 residues long. V was pared by 6 bases and J by 1 base, with 10 bases of the junction left unmatched. Germline lookup yields CDR1 SNHLY and CDR2 FYNNEI. CDR3 DNA: TGTGCCAGCAGCTTAGGACTAGCGATCGTTTCCTACGAGCAGTACTTC. Residues: CASSLGLAIVSYEQYF.

The rearrangement links TRBV28 to TRBJ1-1, with a possible D match to TRBD1 (5 bases). This CDR3 spans 12 amino acids. V was shortened by 2 bases and J by 8 bases, with 9 bases between the two germline ends. The germline V gene encodes CDR1 MDHEN and CDR2 SYDVKM. The CDR3, as DNA: TGTGCCAGCAGTTTAGGGCCAGGGGAAGCTTTCTTT. Its protein is CASSLGPGEAFF.

This clone appeared a few times. The gene calls are TRBV4-1 and TRBJ1-1; the match to TRBD1 covers 7 bases. With 4 bases clipped from V and 1 base from J, the junction kept 6 bases outside the gene matches. This CDR3 region has 15 residues. Germline V gives CDR1 MGHRA, CDR2 YSYEKL. The CDR3 sequence is CASSPVDRKNTEAFF. The CDR3 DNA is TGCGCCAGCAGCCCGGTGGACAGGAAGAACACTGAAGCTTTCTTT.

This chain connects TRBV5-1 to TRBJ1-4; 8 bases agree with TRBD1. With V trimmed by 3 bases and J by 7 bases, 11 bases remained unmatched. Germline CDR1 is SGHRS and CDR2 is YFSETQ. The CDR3 runs 16 residues. CDR3 amino acids: CASSYNPTGEVEKLFF. CDR3 nucleotide sequence: TGCGCCAGCAGCTACAACCCGACAGGGGAGGTTGAAAAACTGTTTTTT.

The gene calls are TRBV6-6 and TRBJ1-2; a weak D match, TRBD1 (5 bases). Looked up from germline, CDR1 is MNHNY and CDR2 is SVGAGI (reference sequence). With 4 bases removed from V and 7 bases from J, the gap between germline ends came to 16 bases. The CDR3 spans 14 residues. The CDR3 DNA reads TGTGCCAGCAGTTTCGAACAGGAAAATCGTGGCTACACCTTC. Protein product: CASSFEQENRGYTF.

The J gene is TRBJ2-2, the V gene TRBV5-5; tentative D call: TRBD2 (6 bases). Germline loops: CDR1 SGHKS, CDR2 YYEKEE (reference sequence). V gave up 8 bases and J gave up 0 bases, with 11 bases separating them. CDR3 length: 14 amino acids. CDR3 region: CASRTGANTGELFF. For the CDR3, the DNA is TGTGCCAGTAGAACGGGGGCGAACACCGGGGAGCTGTTTTTT.

The CDR3 reads CASSLQMTETYEQYF. The CDR3 DNA reads as TGTGCCAGCAGCTTGCAAATGACAGAGACCTACGAGCAGTACTTC. V usage is TRBV7-8 and J usage is TRBJ2-7, with a possible D match to TRBD1 (5 bases). This CDR3 is built from 15 residues. Germline V CDR1 and CDR2: SGHVS, FQNEAQ. The V end lost 3 bases, the J end lost 2 bases, and 14 bases lay between the germline ends.

The J gene is TRBJ2-5, the V gene TRBV2, with 8 bases fitting TRBD1. The CDR3 runs to 13 residues. V shed 7 bases, J shed 4 bases, and the junction held 5 bases outside the gene matches. Germline V gene sequence: CDR1 SNHLY, CDR2 FYNNEI. The CDR3 bases are TGTGCCAGCATTCAGGGGGCGATAGAGACCCAGTACTTC. The encoded protein is CASIQGAIETQYF.

This chain connects TRBV6-6 to TRBJ2-1, with 11 nucleotides matching TRBD1. The CDR3 runs 15 residues. The junction had 9 bases not matched to a gene; V was cut back by 6 bases and J by 8 bases. The germline CDR1 and CDR2 sequences are MNHNY and SVGAGI (reference sequence). Here the CDR3 DNA reads TGTGCCAGCAGCCCCGGGACAGGGGGTTGGGATGAGCAGTTCTTC. Translating gives CASSPGTGGWDEQFF.

This sequence joins TRBV2 and TRBJ2-1; D not resolved. The CDR3 totals 15 residues. V gave up 4 bases and J gave up 4 bases, with 14 bases separating them. CDR1 SNHLY and CDR2 FYNNEI come from the germline V gene. For the CDR3, the DNA is TGTGCCAGCAGTGTGTGGCGGCCAAATTACAATGAGCAGTTCTTC. It yields the protein CASSVWRPNYNEQFF.

The chain joins TRBV25-1 to TRBJ1-2; TRBD1 matches 10 bases. Trimming at V came to 3 bases and at J to 7 bases, leaving 5 bases not matched to a gene. Germline CDR1 reads MGHDK; CDR2 reads SYGVNS. The CDR3 has 14 amino acids. In DNA form, the CDR3 reads TGTGCCAGCAGTGAGGACAGGGGGTGGTTTGGCTACACCTTC. Protein product: CASSEDRGWFGYTF.